These 9 T cell receptor beta chains came from one sample sequenced in a study of blood T cell repertoires in COVID-19. Generated by immunoSEQ multiplex PCR, the TCRdb table keeps only in-frame clones and is missing some. The sample carries 150,000 to 200,000 clones, under 90% recorded once. Source material: PBMCs or T cells enriched from blood (not recorded which). The receptors were sampled from a man aged 60-69 years who had recovered from COVID-19.

The chain employs TRBV5-5 and TRBJ1-2, with TRBD1 identical over 10 bases. J was trimmed by 5 bases and V by 3 bases; bases with no gene match: 7. This CDR3 is built from 15 residues. Germline CDR1 SGHKS, CDR2 YYEKEE (reference sequence). The CDR3 DNA is TGTGCCAGCAGCTATTCCGGGACAGGGGCGTATGGCTACACCTTC. Protein sequence: CASSYSGTGAYGYTF.

V usage is TRBV27 and J usage is TRBJ1-4, with 7 bases matching TRBD1. CDR1 is MNHEY, CDR2 SMNVEV, per germline (reference sequence). Unmatched junction bases numbered 14, after V lost 6 bases and J lost 10 bases. The CDR3 covers 15 residues. The CDR3 is CASSIRQGGAGKLFF. The CDR3 bases are TGTGCCAGCAGCATTAGACAGGGCGGGGCGGGAAAACTGTTTTTT.

This clone showed up many times. The chain carries TRBV27 and TRBJ1-5; perhaps TRBD1 as D (6 bases). The CDR3 is 15 residues long. From germline, CDR1 is MNHEY and CDR2 SMNVEV (reference sequence). V dropped 6 bases and J dropped 2 bases, with 14 bases sitting between them. The CDR3: CASSKQGLGNQPQHF. As DNA, the CDR3 is TGTGCCAGCAGCAAGCAGGGGTTGGGCAATCAGCCCCAGCATTTT.

The chain joins TRBV12-3 or TRBV12-4 to TRBJ1-2; D may be TRBD1 (6 bases). The CDR3 has 13 residues. Deletions cut 3 bases from V and 7 bases from J, with 12 bases between. CDR3 DNA sequence: TGTGCCAGCAGTTTTAATTCAGGGGTTGGCTACACCTTC. It codes for CASSFNSGVGYTF.

The V gene is TRBV3-1 (or the pseudogene TRBV3-2), the J gene TRBJ1-5; 8 bases map to TRBD1. V was pared by 1 base and J by 6 bases, with 8 bases of the junction left unmatched. Germline V gives CDR1 LGHDT, CDR2 YNNKEL (reference sequence). The length of the CDR3 is 16 residues. This CDR3 is CASSQGRTGLGQPQHF. The CDR3 nucleotides read TGTGCCAGCAGCCAAGGCCGGACAGGGCTCGGTCAGCCCCAGCATTTT.

This clone was recorded a few times. V and J are TRBV5-6 and TRBJ2-7, with TRBD1 matching 10 bases. Germline CDR1 reads SGHDT; CDR2 reads YYEEEE. This CDR3 is built from 15 residues. V lost 0 bases and J lost 5; bases outside the gene matches: 5. In nucleotides, the CDR3 is TGTGCCAGCAGCTTGGCGGGGACAGGGGAGGACGAGCAGTACTTC. Residues: CASSLAGTGEDEQYF.

V gene TRBV7-3 combines with J gene TRBJ2-3; TRBD1 agrees at 11 bases. Germline V gives CDR1 SGHTA, CDR2 FQGTGA. The length of the CDR3 is 16 residues. The trim removed 4 bases at V and 2 bases at J, leaving 5 bases unmatched. For the CDR3, the DNA is TGTGCCAGCAGCTCTGGGACAGGGGGTAACACAGATACGCAGTATTTT. Translating gives CASSSGTGGNTDTQYF.

This rearrangement joins TRBV18 to TRBJ2-3; 14 nucleotides align to TRBD2. V was pared by 0 bases and J by 4 bases, with 6 bases of the junction left unmatched. The CDR3 is made up of 18 amino acids. The germline gives CDR1 KGHSH, CDR2 LQKENI. The CDR3 DNA sequence: TGTGCCAGCTCACCACCGGGACTAGCGGGAGCGAAGGCAGATACGCAGTATTTT. Translating gives CASSPPGLAGAKADTQYF.

This sequence joins TRBV3-1 (or the pseudogene TRBV3-2) and TRBJ1-1; D is perhaps TRBD1 (5 bases). Germline V gene sequence: CDR1 LGHDT, CDR2 YNNKEL (reference sequence). Trimming took off 3 bases at V and 5 bases at J, with 13 bases between the two ends. The CDR3 sequence is 14 residues long. Here the CDR3 DNA reads TGTGCCAGCAGCCACCCCCAGCGGGGGACTGAAGCTTTCTTT. Translating gives CASSHPQRGTEAFF.